These 16 T cell receptor beta chains share one sample of origin, sequenced in a study of OX40 agonist ivuxolimab in advanced cancers. Clones were read by immunoSEQ multiplex PCR, and TCRdb kept only the in-frame ones, dropping some. The repertoire holds tens of thousands of clones, with roughly nine tenths as singletons. The material sequenced was CD4+ or CD8+ T cells sorted from blood, taken in a trial of the OX40 agonist ivuxolimab. These TCRs come from an adult with an advanced solid tumor such as melanoma, head and neck, liver or kidney cancer.

The rearrangement uses TRBV21-1 and TRBJ2-2; the D call of TRBD2 is as the table states it, not checked on the DNA. TRBV21-1 is assigned pseudogene status. The CDR3 consists of 14 residues. The CDR3 region is CASDCIGSTGELFF. The CDR3 DNA is TGTGCCAGCGATTGTATCGGGAGCACCGGGGAGCTGTTTTTT.

The V and J genes are TRBV4-2 and TRBJ2-2; the match to TRBD2 covers 10 bases. V was clipped by 3 bases and J by 6 bases; unmatched bases: 19. Per germline, CDR1 LGHNA and CDR2 YNFKEQ. The CDR3 has 20 residues. CDR3 bases: TGTGCCAGCAGCCACATACCTCCTCATCTAGCGGGAGTCGGTGCCGGGGAGCTGTTTTTT. Its translation is CASSHIPPHLAGVGAGELFF.

The V and J genes are TRBV10-3 and TRBJ1-1, with D possibly matching TRBD1 (5 bases). Germline V gene data show CDR1 as ENHRY and CDR2 as SYGVKD. This CDR3 has 17 amino acids. V was cut by 5 bases and J by 0 bases, with 19 bases left in between. As DNA, the CDR3 is TGTGCCATCAGTATAACCCCGTTCCGGGGGTTGAACACTGAAGCTTTCTTT. Translation: CAISITPFRGLNTEAFF.

J is TRBJ1-5 and V is TRBV19; D is ambiguous. Germline V lookup: CDR1 LNHDA, CDR2 SQIVND (reference sequence). The CDR3 covers 13 residues. The V end lost 5 bases, the J end lost 0 bases, and 5 bases lay between the germline ends. CDR3 bases: TGTGCCAGTAGTCATGATAGCAATCAGCCCCAGCATTTT. Residues: CASSHDSNQPQHF.

The rearrangement uses TRBV30 and TRBJ2-5, with a weak D call TRBD1 (5 bases). The CDR3 length is 13 residues. V was cut by 7 bases and J by 2 bases, with 14 bases left in between. CDR1 is GTSNPN and CDR2 is SVGIG in the germline V gene (reference sequence). CDR3 residues: CASTHRIQETQYF. The CDR3 DNA reads TGTGCCTCGACACACAGGATACAAGAGACCCAGTACTTC.

The chain carries TRBV4-1 and TRBJ1-1; D is undetermined. Germline V CDR1 and CDR2: MGHRA, YSYEKL. The germline V and J ends were trimmed by 2 bases and 1 base, with 20 bases remaining between them. This CDR3 contains 18 residues. The CDR3 DNA reads as TGCGCCAGCAGCCAAAGATATGAGGGTGGGTTGTCGAACACTGAAGCTTTCTTT. Protein: CASSQRYEGGLSNTEAFF.

The chain links TRBV27 to TRBJ1-4; 8 bases map to TRBD1. Germline assignment: CDR1 MNHEY and CDR2 SMNVEV (reference sequence). Trimming cost V 6 bases and J 3 bases; bases outside gene matches: 9. This CDR3 is 16 amino acids long. The DNA for the CDR3 is TGTGCCAGCAGCAGGACAGGGAGGGAGGCTAATGAAAAACTGTTTTTT. Translated: CASSRTGREANEKLFF. Drawing the rest from reference TRBV27 and TRBJ1-4, the complete variable domain is EAQVTQNPRYLITVTGKKLTVTCSQNMNHEYMSWYRQDPGLGLRQIYYSMNVEVTDKGDVPEGYKVSRKEKRNFPLILESPSPNQTSLYFCASSRTGREANEKLFFGSGTQLSVL.

The chain joins TRBV19 to TRBJ2-7; 12 nucleotides match TRBD1. CDR3 length: 16 amino acids. CDR1 is LNHDA and CDR2 is SQIVND in the germline V gene (reference sequence). Trimming at V came to 3 bases and at J to 2 bases, leaving 5 bases not matched to a gene. The CDR3 sequence: CASSMGDRGPTYEQYF. The CDR3 DNA is TGTGCCAGTAGTATGGGGGACAGGGGGCCAACCTACGAGCAGTACTTC.

The sample holds one count of this clone. The chain couples TRBV5-4 to TRBJ2-7; a possible D gene is TRBD2 (7 bases). The germline gives CDR1 SGHNT, CDR2 YYREEE (reference sequence). Trimming removed 0 bases from V and 1 base from J, with 14 bases in between. CDR3 size: 16 residues. The CDR3: CASSLAGGAGSYEQYF. CDR3 DNA sequence: TGTGCCAGCAGCTTGGCGGGGGGCGCAGGGTCCTACGAGCAGTACTTC. Drawing the rest from reference TRBV5-4 and TRBJ2-7, the complete variable domain is ETGVTQSPTHLIKTRGQQVTLRCSSQSGHNTVSWYQQALGQGPQFIFQYYREEENGRGNFPPRFSGLQFPNYSSELNVNALELDDSALYLCASSLAGGAGSYEQYFGPGTRLTVT.

The V call is TRBV6-1, the J call TRBJ2-5; possibly TRBD2 for D (6 bases). Germline CDR1 is MNHNS and CDR2 is SASEGT. Trimming removed 2 bases from V and 4 bases from J, with 17 bases in between. CDR3 length: 16 residues. The CDR3 bases are TGTGCCAGCAGTGAATGGAGGGAGTCCGTCCGAGAGACCCAGTACTTC. It is translated as CASSEWRESVRETQYF.

The chain combines TRBV7-2 with TRBJ2-7; possibly TRBD1 or TRBD2 for D (6 bases each). The V gene lost 5 bases and the J gene lost 7 bases, with 15 bases spanning the gap. Germline CDR1 and CDR2: SGHTA and FQGNSA. CDR3 length: 13 amino acids. The DNA of the CDR3 is TGTGCCAGCAGCCTTTGGGGGGCGCGAGAGCAGTACTTC. It codes for CASSLWGAREQYF.

The V call is TRBV7-2, the J call TRBJ2-7; 7 positions agree with TRBD2. CDR3 size: 16 residues. With 3 bases clipped from V and 9 bases from J, the junction kept 17 bases outside the gene matches. Per the germline V gene, CDR1 is SGHTA and CDR2 is FQGNSA. The CDR3 DNA reads as TGTGCCAGCAGCTTCCCCCCGACTAGCACCCTGGCGACGCAGTACTTC. Translation: CASSFPPTSTLATQYF. Full variable domain (missing parts from reference TRBV7-2 and TRBJ2-7): GAGVSQSPSNKVTEKGKDVELRCDPISGHTALYWYRQSLGQGLEFLIYFQGNSAPDKSGLPSDRFSAERTGGSVSTLTIQRTQQEDSAVYLCASSFPPTSTLATQYFGPGTRLTVT.

The rearrangement links TRBV27 to TRBJ2-1, with a possible D match to TRBD1 (5 bases). The CDR3 has 12 residues. The germline CDR1 and CDR2 sequences are MNHEY and SMNVEV (reference sequence). Trimming took off 6 bases at V and 4 bases at J, with 7 bases between the two ends. CDR3 sequence (DNA): TGTGCCAGCAGCGACAGTTACAATGAGCAGTTCTTC. This gives the protein CASSDSYNEQFF.

The rearrangement uses TRBV9 and TRBJ2-2; 9 bases are shared with TRBD1. The germline V gene encodes CDR1 SGDLS and CDR2 YYNGEE. The ends lost 0 bases at V and 7 bases at J; junction bases unmatched: 4. The CDR3 totals 15 residues. CDR3 amino acids: CASSVVQGAGGELFF. The CDR3 DNA reads as TGTGCCAGCAGCGTAGTACAGGGGGCAGGCGGGGAGCTGTTTTTT.

The rearrangement uses TRBV5-1 and TRBJ1-4; 8 nucleotides align to TRBD1. Trimming at V came to 4 bases and at J to 4 bases, leaving 6 bases not matched to a gene. In germline, CDR1 is SGHRS, CDR2 YFSETQ. This CDR3 is 15 amino acids long. The CDR3 region is CASSLGTGDNEKLFF. The DNA of the CDR3 is TGCGCCAGCAGCCTAGGGACAGGCGATAATGAAAAACTGTTTTTT.

This clone showed up just a few times. This chain links TRBV2 with TRBJ1-5; 8 nucleotides match TRBD1. This CDR3 is 14 amino acids long. V lost 3 bases, J lost 4 bases, and 2 bases stayed unmatched. From germline, CDR1 is SNHLY and CDR2 FYNNEI. Written as DNA, the CDR3 is TGTGCCAGCAGTGATAGGACAGGGAATCAGCCCCAGCATTTT. Translating gives CASSDRTGNQPQHF.